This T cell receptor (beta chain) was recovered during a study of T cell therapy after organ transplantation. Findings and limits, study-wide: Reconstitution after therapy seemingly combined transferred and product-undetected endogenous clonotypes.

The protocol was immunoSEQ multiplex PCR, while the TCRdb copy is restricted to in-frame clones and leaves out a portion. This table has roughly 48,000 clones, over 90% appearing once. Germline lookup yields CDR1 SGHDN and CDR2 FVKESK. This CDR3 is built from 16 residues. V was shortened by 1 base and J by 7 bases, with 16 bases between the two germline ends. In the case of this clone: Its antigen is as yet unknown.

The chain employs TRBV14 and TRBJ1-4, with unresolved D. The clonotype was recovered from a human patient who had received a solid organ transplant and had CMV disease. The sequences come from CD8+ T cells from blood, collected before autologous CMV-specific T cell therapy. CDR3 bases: TGTGCCAGCAGCCAAGGAATATCGGCGTTAGGTGAAAAACTGTTTTTT. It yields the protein CASSQGISALGEKLFF.